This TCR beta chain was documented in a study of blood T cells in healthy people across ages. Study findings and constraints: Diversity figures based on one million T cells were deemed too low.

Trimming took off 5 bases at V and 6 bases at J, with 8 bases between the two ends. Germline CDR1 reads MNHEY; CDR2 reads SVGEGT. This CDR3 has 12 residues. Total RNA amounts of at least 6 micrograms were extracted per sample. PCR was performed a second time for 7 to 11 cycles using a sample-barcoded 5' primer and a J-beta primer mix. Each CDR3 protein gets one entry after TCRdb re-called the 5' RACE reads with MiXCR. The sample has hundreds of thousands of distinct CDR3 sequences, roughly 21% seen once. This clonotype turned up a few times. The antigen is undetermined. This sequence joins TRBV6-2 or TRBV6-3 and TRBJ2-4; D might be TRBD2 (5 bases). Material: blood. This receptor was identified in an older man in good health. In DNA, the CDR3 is TGTGCCAGCAGTGACTATCCAAACATTCAGTACTTC. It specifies CASSDYPNIQYF.